Described below is a single T cell receptor (beta chain) sequence and its context. Sample-barcoded 5' priming and a J-beta primer mix drove a second PCR of roughly 6 to 12 cycles. TCRdb reprocessed the 5' RACE reads via MiXCR and lists one record per CDR3 protein. This table holds a few hundred thousand distinct CDR3 sequences, 45% to 65% found once. The V gene lost 0 bases and the J gene lost 0 bases, with 8 bases spanning the gap. CDR1 is MNHEY, CDR2 SVGAGI, per germline. The CDR3 loop spans 15 amino acids. The data originate from a study of blood T cells in healthy people across ages. The sample was blood. This receptor was identified in a man in his 60s in good health. The chain has TRBV6-5 and TRBJ1-1; no clear D gene. CDR3: CASSYSPEMNTEAFF. CDR3 sequence (DNA): TGTGCCAGCAGTTACTCGCCAGAGATGAACACTGAAGCTTTCTTT.